The following is a T cell receptor (beta chain) sequence with its context. Its antigen is not known. CDR3 size: 15 residues. V lost 7 bases to trimming and J lost 5 bases; unmatched junction nucleotides: 11. Looked up from germline, CDR1 is SGHVS and CDR2 is FQNEAQ. Combining a sample-barcoded 5' primer with a J-beta primer mix, a second PCR ran for about 7 to 11 cycles. One entry per CDR3 protein, called by TCRdb with MiXCR from the 5' RACE reads. Of approximately 1.5 million distinct CDR3 sequences in the sample, roughly 30% were seen once. This record belongs to a study of blood T cells in healthy people across ages. Study-level results: Considered underestimates were the diversity estimates obtained from one million T cells. With donor CMV status unknown, expanded clonotype changes were possibly confounded.

Each sample gave at least 6.5 million isolated PBMCs. The sequenced sample was blood. The sequence was obtained from a woman between 25 and 40 years old in good health. The V call is TRBV7-8, the J call TRBJ2-1; 7 bases agree with TRBD2. CDR3 sequence: CASMPGGRIDNEQFF. Here the CDR3 DNA reads TGTGCCAGCATGCCGGGGGGTCGAATCGACAATGAGCAGTTCTTC.